This TCR beta chain appears in the sequencing data of a study of coeliac disease. The CDR3 runs 15 residues. Germline lookup yields CDR1 ENHRY and CDR2 SYGVKD. Trimming at V came to 2 bases and at J to 1 base, leaving 4 bases not matched to a gene. Sequencing used immunoSEQ multiplex PCR; TCRdb keeps in-frame clones, though not all of them. The sample lists roughly 6,500 clones, approximately 72% occurring once. The specimen sequenced was lamina propria lymphocytes from the gut. The chain combines TRBV10-3 with TRBJ1-2; 7 bases are shared with TRBD1. This receptor was taken from a middle-aged man with active celiac disease. The CDR3 nucleotides are TGTGCCATCAGTGAGGGGACAGTATATAACTATGGCTACACCTTC. Residues: CAISEGTVYNYGYTF.